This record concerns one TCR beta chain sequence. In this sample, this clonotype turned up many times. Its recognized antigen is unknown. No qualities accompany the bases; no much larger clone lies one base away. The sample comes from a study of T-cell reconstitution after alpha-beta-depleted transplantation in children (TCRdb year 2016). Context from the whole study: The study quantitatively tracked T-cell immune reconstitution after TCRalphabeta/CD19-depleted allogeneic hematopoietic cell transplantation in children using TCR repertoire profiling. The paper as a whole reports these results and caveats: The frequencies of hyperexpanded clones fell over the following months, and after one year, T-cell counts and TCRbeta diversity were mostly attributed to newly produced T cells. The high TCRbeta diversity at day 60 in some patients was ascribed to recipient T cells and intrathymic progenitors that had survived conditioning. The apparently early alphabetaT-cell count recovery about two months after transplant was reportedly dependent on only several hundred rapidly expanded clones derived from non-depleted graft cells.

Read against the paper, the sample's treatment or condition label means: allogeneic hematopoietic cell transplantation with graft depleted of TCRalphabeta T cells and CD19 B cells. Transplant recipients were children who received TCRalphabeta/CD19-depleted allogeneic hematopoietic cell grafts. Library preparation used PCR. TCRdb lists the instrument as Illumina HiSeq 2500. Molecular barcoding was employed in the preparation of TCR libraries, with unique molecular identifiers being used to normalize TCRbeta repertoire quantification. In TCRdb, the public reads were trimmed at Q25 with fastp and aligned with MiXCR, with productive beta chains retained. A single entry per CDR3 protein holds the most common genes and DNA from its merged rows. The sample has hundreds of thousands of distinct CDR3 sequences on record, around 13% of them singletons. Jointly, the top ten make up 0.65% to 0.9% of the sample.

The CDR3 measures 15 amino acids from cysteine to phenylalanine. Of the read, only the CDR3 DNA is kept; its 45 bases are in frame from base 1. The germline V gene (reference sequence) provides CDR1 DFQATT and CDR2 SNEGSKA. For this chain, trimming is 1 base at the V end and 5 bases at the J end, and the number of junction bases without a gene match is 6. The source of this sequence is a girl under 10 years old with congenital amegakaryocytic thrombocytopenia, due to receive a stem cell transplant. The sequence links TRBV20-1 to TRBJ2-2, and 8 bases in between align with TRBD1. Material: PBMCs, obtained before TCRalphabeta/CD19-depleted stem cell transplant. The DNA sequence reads TGCAGTGCTAGAGGGACAGGGTGGGGGACCGGGGAGCTGTTTTTT. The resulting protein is CSARGTGWGTGELFF.